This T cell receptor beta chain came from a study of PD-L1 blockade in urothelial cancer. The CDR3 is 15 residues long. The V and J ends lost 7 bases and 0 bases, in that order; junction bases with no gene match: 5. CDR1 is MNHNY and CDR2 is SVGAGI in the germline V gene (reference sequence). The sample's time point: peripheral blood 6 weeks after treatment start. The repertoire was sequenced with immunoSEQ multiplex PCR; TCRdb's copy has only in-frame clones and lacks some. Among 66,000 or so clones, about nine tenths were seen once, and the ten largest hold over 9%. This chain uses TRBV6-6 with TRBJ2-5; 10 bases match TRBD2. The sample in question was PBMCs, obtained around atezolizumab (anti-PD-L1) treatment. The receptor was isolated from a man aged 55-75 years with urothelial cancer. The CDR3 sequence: CASTTSGTNQETQYF. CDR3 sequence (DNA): TGTGCCAGCACCACTAGCGGGACTAACCAAGAGACCCAGTACTTC.